These 26 T cell receptor beta chains share one sample of origin, sequenced in a study of CD8+CD57+ T cells in acquired aplastic anemia (dated by TCRdb to the late 2010s). This sample was sequenced with an Illumina HiSeq 2000. Genomic DNA served as template for TCR beta VDJ combination and CDR3 sequence profiling. The public reads were run again by TCRdb, first through fastp at Q25 and then through MiXCR, and only productive beta chains were kept. Rows are unified per CDR3 protein, each entry keeping the most common DNA and genes. The sample profile shows 400,000 to 450,000 distinct CDR3 sequences; about 70% of them were found once. Of the sample, approximately 3.8% falls within the top ten clones. The sample was sorted CD4+, CD8+, or CD8+CD57+ T cells (not recorded which) from PBMCs. The receptors were gathered from a human donor in good health, serving as a control.

With regard to this clonotype: The conserved phenylalanine or tryptophan normally closing the CDR3 is absent here, so this likely arose from a read error. Because the CDR3's place on the DNA is in doubt, the DNA is left out and the CDR3 is given as listed by TCRdb. The gene calls are TRBV7-6 and TRBJ1-1. The CDR3 totals 13 residues, both ends included. Germline assignment: CDR1 SGHVS and CDR2 FNYEAQ. The CDR3 protein is CASSLATGASTYM.

The chain has TRBV6-1 and TRBJ2-3; 14 bases fit TRBD2. The CDR3 totals 15 residues. Unmatched junction bases numbered 4, after V lost 6 bases and J lost 5 bases. Germline CDR1 is MNHNS and CDR2 is SASEGT. The DNA of the CDR3 is TGTGCCAGCAGGGCGACTAGCGGGGGGGGAGATACGCAGTATTTT. This codes for CASRATSGGGDTQYF.

This clonotype showed up many times. For the CDR3, the DNA is TGTGCCAGCAGTCAGCGAGCCCAAGAGACCCAGTACTTC. Amino acids: CASSQRAQETQYF. This chain uses TRBV2 with TRBJ2-5; D not certain. The CDR3 totals 13 residues. Trimming left V 5 bases short and J 1 base short, with 8 bases between. Germline V gene lookup returns CDR1 SNHLY and CDR2 FYNNEI.

As concerns this clonotype: Relative to the germline gene, one junction end is altered; a read error may explain this. The CDR3 region has the DNA TGCGCCAGCAGCTTGGAGGGACAGGATAAAGCTTTCTTT. Amino acid sequence: CASSLEGQDKAFF. The chain has TRBV7-9 and TRBJ1-1; 8 bases line up with TRBD1. Germline V gene lookup returns CDR1 SEHNR and CDR2 FQNEAQ (reference sequence). The CDR3 consists of 13 residues.

About this clonotype: A read error may produce the germline difference seen at one junction end. The chain is built from TRBV2 and TRBJ1-6; a weak D match, TRBD1 (6 bases). Per germline, CDR1 SNHLY and CDR2 FYNNEI. The CDR3 length is 15 residues. CDR3: CASSRTIGGPYEQYF. In DNA form, the CDR3 reads TGTGCCAGCAGTCGAACTATCGGGGGGCCCTACGAGCAGTACTTT. Full variable domain (remainder filled in from reference TRBV2 and TRBJ1-6): EPEVTQTPSHQVTQMGQEVILRCVPISNHLYFYWYRQILGQKVEFLVSFYNNEISEKSEIFDDQFSVERPDGSNFTLKIRSTKLEDSAMYFCASSRTIGGPYEQYFGNGTRLTVT.

The rearrangement joins TRBV19 to TRBJ2-1; no clear D gene. V was shortened by 9 bases and J by 8 bases, with 20 bases between the two germline ends. The CDR3 has 14 amino acids. The germline V gene has CDR1 LNHDA and CDR2 SQIVND (reference sequence). The CDR3 protein is CASSAAGAMHEQFF. The CDR3 DNA reads as TGTGCCAGCAGTGCCGCAGGAGCCATGCATGAGCAGTTCTTC.

The chain couples TRBV11-2 to TRBJ1-2, with 7 positions matching TRBD1. J gave up 7 bases and V 6 bases, and 8 bases lay outside the gene matches. The length of the CDR3 is 13 residues. Germline assignment: CDR1 SGHAT and CDR2 FQNNGV. The chain's CDR3 is CASRGKGASGYTF. The CDR3 bases are TGTGCCAGCAGAGGTAAGGGGGCCAGTGGCTACACCTTC.

This rearrangement joins TRBV7-2 to TRBJ1-4; the D is unclear. The CDR3 contains 15 residues. V dropped 5 bases and J dropped 16 bases, with 26 bases sitting between them. The germline V gene encodes CDR1 SGHTA and CDR2 FQGNSA. The CDR3 here is CASSQDGQTYGNTFF. CDR3 bases: TGTGCCAGCAGCCAAGACGGGCAGACCTATGGCAACACGTTTTTT. Based on the CDR3 plus reference TRBV7-2 and TRBJ1-4, the full variable domain is GAGVSQSPSNKVTEKGKDVELRCDPISGHTALYWYRQSLGQGLEFLIYFQGNSAPDKSGLPSDRFSAERTGGSVSTLTIQRTQQEDSAVYLCASSQDGQTYGNTFFGSGTQLSVL.

A remark on this clonotype: The germline gene is not matched at one end of the junction; a read error may be the cause. CDR3 sequence: CASSLGGMNTEAF. The CDR3 DNA reads TGTGCCAGCAGCCTAGGTGGAATGAACACGGAAGCTTTC. V is TRBV7-2 and J is TRBJ2-1; the D is unclear. Germline CDR1 reads SGHTA; CDR2 reads FQGNSA. The CDR3 consists of 13 residues.

In its sample, this clonotype was seen many times. The rearrangement uses TRBV13 and TRBJ1-1; possible D gene TRBD1, 6 bases. CDR1 and CDR2 from the germline V gene are PRHDT and FYEKMQ (reference sequence). There are 15 residues in the CDR3. Trimming pared 6 bases from V and 6 bases from J, leaving 20 bases between. In DNA, the CDR3 is TGTGCCAGCAGGATCGCAGGGGTACAACAAGCTGAAGCTTTCTTT. Translating gives CASRIAGVQQAEAFF.

In its sample, this clonotype was seen many times. This chain uses TRBV15 with TRBJ1-2, with D possibly TRBD1 on 5 matching bases. V was trimmed by 0 bases and J by 3 bases, leaving 11 bases between them. This CDR3 region has 15 residues. Germline loops: CDR1 LNHNV, CDR2 YYDKDF (reference sequence). CDR3 region: CATSRDQGSYYGYTF. Written as DNA, the CDR3 is TGTGCCACCAGCAGAGATCAGGGCAGCTACTATGGCTACACCTTC.

This clonotype was counted ten times or more. This sequence joins TRBV6-5 and TRBJ2-4; D is possibly TRBD1 or TRBD2 (6 bases each). V was pared by 2 bases and J by 1 base, with 9 bases between. The CDR3 is 15 residues long. The germline CDR1 and CDR2 sequences are MNHEY and SVGAGI. DNA for the CDR3: TGTGCCAGCAGTTACGGGGGGCACGCCAAAAACATTCAGTACTTC. It is translated as CASSYGGHAKNIQYF.

This clonotype was observed at least ten times. The gene calls are TRBV19 and TRBJ1-2, with D maybe TRBD1 (6 bases). Germline V gene sequence: CDR1 LNHDA, CDR2 SQIVND (reference sequence). The V and J ends lost 5 bases and 2 bases respectively, with 9 bases between them. The CDR3 has 13 residues. CDR3 DNA sequence: TGTGCCAGTAGTGCGACAGGAAACTATGGCTACACCTTC. Translated, it gives CASSATGNYGYTF.

With regard to this clonotype: Because it lacks the conserved phenylalanine or tryptophan at the end, this CDR3 is likely a read error. No DNA is shown, since the ends of the CDR3 on it are uncertain; the CDR3 is the one TCRdb lists. The genes are TRBV2 and TRBJ1-4. Looked up from germline, CDR1 is SNHLY and CDR2 is FYNNEI. The CDR3 has 15 amino acids, counting both end residues. CDR3 sequence: CASRPAGAASYTLFS.

There are many counts of this clonotype. V usage is TRBV7-8 and J usage is TRBJ1-4, with D uncertain. The CDR3 has 14 residues. Germline loops: CDR1 SGHVS, CDR2 FQNEAQ. The V end was cut by 5 bases, the J end by 5 bases, with 12 bases between. The CDR3 loop is CASSPRRRNEKLFF. CDR3 DNA: TGTGCCAGCAGCCCAAGGCGGAGGAATGAAAAACTGTTTTTT. The full variable domain, its missing parts supplied by reference TRBV7-8 and TRBJ1-4, is GAGVSQSPRYKVAKRGQDVALRCDPISGHVSLFWYQQALGQGPEFLTYFQNEAQLDKSGLPSDRFFAERPEGSVSTLKIQRTQQEDSAVYLCASSPRRRNEKLFFGSGTQLSVL.

This chain links TRBV19 with TRBJ1-5; 9 nucleotides agree with TRBD1. The CDR3 is made up of 16 amino acids. Germline values: CDR1 LNHDA, CDR2 SQIVND (reference sequence). Trimming cost V 6 bases and J 1 base; bases outside gene matches: 7. CDR3 protein: CASRAMDRGSNQPQHF. CDR3 DNA sequence: TGTGCCAGTAGGGCGATGGACAGGGGAAGCAATCAGCCCCAGCATTTT.

CDR3 nucleotides: TGTGCCAGCAGCGATGATGGAGGGGATGGCTACACCTTC. Translating gives CASSDDGGDGYTF. The V call is TRBV5-4, the J call TRBJ1-2, with D tentatively TRBD1 (5 bases). This CDR3 contains 13 residues. The V gene's germline CDR1 is SGHNT and CDR2 YYREEE (reference sequence). Trimming removed 4 bases at V and 6 bases at J, with 13 bases between.

The gene calls are TRBV12-3 or TRBV12-4 and TRBJ1-2, with D unclear. This CDR3 region has 14 residues. Trimming cost V 6 bases and J 8 bases, with 19 bases left between them. CDR3 residues: CASSLARFGEGYTF. In nucleotides, the CDR3 is TGTGCCAGCAGCCTTGCCCGTTTCGGTGAGGGCTACACCTTC.

As for this clonotype: One end of the junction does not line up with germline, which may come from a read error. The chain is built from TRBV7-3 and TRBJ2-7, with unresolved D. The CDR3 loop spans 15 amino acids. Germline CDR1 is SGHTA and CDR2 is FQGTGA. The DNA of the CDR3 is TGTGCCAGCAGCAGAGGCGACGTCAGCTACTACGGGCAGTACTTC. Its protein is CASSRGDVSYYGQYF.

The chain couples TRBV19 to TRBJ2-2; D unresolved. The germline V and J ends were trimmed by 3 bases and 7 bases, with 6 bases remaining between them. CDR1 LNHDA and CDR2 SQIVND come from the germline V gene (reference sequence). The CDR3 length is 12 residues. CDR3 DNA: TGTGCCAGTAGTATGGAATTCGGGGAGCTGTTTTTT. Its protein is CASSMEFGELFF.

The V gene is TRBV12-3 or TRBV12-4, the J gene TRBJ1-6, with D possibly being TRBD1 (6 bases). The CDR3 has 14 amino acids. Trimming removed 5 bases at V and 19 bases at J, with 24 bases between. The CDR3: CASSTGHWASWLHF. CDR3 nucleotides: TGTGCCAGCAGTACGGGACACTGGGCGTCATGGCTACACTTT.

Turning to this clonotype: At one boundary the junction diverges from the germline segment, which might be a read error. CDR3 sequence: CASSVDKSGASELPHF. Written as DNA, the CDR3 is TGTGCCAGCAGCGTAGACAAGTCTGGGGCCAGCGAGCTGCCTCACTTT. The chain links TRBV7-3 to TRBJ1-5, with D possibly TRBD1 on 5 matching bases. This CDR3 is 16 amino acids long. Germline lookup yields CDR1 SGHTA and CDR2 FQGTGA.

This chain joins TRBV12-3 or TRBV12-4 and TRBJ1-1, with D tentatively TRBD1 (5 bases). The CDR3 loop spans 15 amino acids. V was cut by 6 bases and J by 3 bases, with 17 bases left in between. Here the CDR3 reads CASRGLAGIDTEAFF. The CDR3 bases are TGTGCCAGCAGGGGACTAGCGGGGATCGACACTGAAGCTTTCTTT.

The CDR3 nucleotides read TGTGCCAGCAGCTTAGACGTAGGCGTCCTGACTTTC. Amino acids: CASSLDVGVLTF. The J gene is TRBJ2-6, the V gene TRBV7-2; D unclear. The CDR3 loop spans 12 amino acids. Germline V CDR1 and CDR2: SGHTA, FQGNSA. V was shortened by 1 base and J by 12 bases, with 7 bases between the two germline ends.

V usage is TRBV6-1 and J usage is TRBJ2-7, with D hard to call. V dropped 7 bases and J dropped 0 bases, with 7 bases sitting between them. Germline CDR1 reads MNHNS; CDR2 reads SASEGT. The CDR3 spans 12 residues. The CDR3 nucleotides read TGTGCCAGCACCCCCACCTCCTACGAGCAGTACTTC. Amino acids: CASTPTSYEQYF.

This clonotype was seen a handful of times. The junction differs from germline at one of its ends, possibly a read error. This sequence joins TRBV5-1 and TRBJ2-7, with D tentatively TRBD2 (6 bases). Germline values: CDR1 SGHRS, CDR2 YFSETQ. The CDR3 sequence is 12 residues long. The CDR3 protein is CASSAGPSEQYF. CDR3 bases: TGTGCCAGCAGTGCGGGGCCCTCCGAGCAGTACTTC.